Below are 23 T cell receptor beta chains sequenced from a single sample in a study of Graves' ophthalmopathy and Graves' hyperthyroidism. The TCR beta CDR3 regions underwent amplification from RNA transcripts. HTBI primers were used in a first-round RT-PCR, which preceded a second-round multiplex PCR. TCRdb called the multiplex PCR reads again in MiXCR, with one record for every CDR3 protein. Seen here are roughly 480,000 distinct CDR3 sequences, around 14% observed once, and the top ten hold 8% to 10%. The sequencing sample was made of blood. These receptors all come from a woman aged 25 to 39 with Graves' ophthalmopathy.

This clonotype was seen repeatedly, ten times or more. The gene calls are TRBV7-2 and TRBJ2-5; unclear D gene. Germline values: CDR1 SGHTA, CDR2 FQGNSA. The CDR3 has 14 amino acids. V lost 5 bases to trimming and J lost 2 bases, with 12 bases between them. The CDR3 spells CASSPRAGQETQYF. Here the CDR3 DNA reads TGTGCCAGCAGCCCCCGGGCTGGGCAAGAGACCCAGTACTTC.

The table lists this clonotype with many counts. The chain employs TRBV25-1 and TRBJ2-3; no definite D call. Germline values: CDR1 MGHDK, CDR2 SYGVNS. The CDR3 spans 13 residues. Trimming pared 1 base from V and 4 bases from J, leaving 6 bases between. The CDR3 sequence is CASSEFISDTQYF. The CDR3 DNA reads TGTGCCAGCAGTGAATTTATATCAGATACGCAGTATTTT.

This clonotype has ten or more counts. This chain connects TRBV6-1 to TRBJ1-1; D is uncertain. CDR3 length equals 13 residues. V lost 1 base, J lost 4 bases, and 7 bases lay in between. Germline V gene data show CDR1 as MNHNS and CDR2 as SASEGT. The CDR3 DNA reads TGTGCCAGCAGTGAAGGACCCGGCACTGAAGCTTTCTTT. Encoded protein: CASSEGPGTEAFF.

The J gene is TRBJ1-5, the V gene TRBV6-5, with a possible D match to TRBD1 (6 bases). Per germline, CDR1 MNHEY and CDR2 SVGAGI. The CDR3 has 15 residues. V lost 0 bases to trimming and J lost 5 bases, with 11 bases between them. The CDR3 coding sequence is TGTGCCAGCAGTTACTCAGGGGGAGTCGATCAGCCCCAGCATTTT. Residues: CASSYSGGVDQPQHF.

This clonotype was observed a few times. The chain's CDR3 is CATSGTDPIQYF. The CDR3 DNA follows: TGTGCCACCAGCGGAACCGACCCCATTCAGTACTTC. The chain combines TRBV15 with TRBJ2-4; no reliable D call. The CDR3 extends over 12 amino acids. Deletions cut 5 bases from V and 9 bases from J, with 11 bases between. Germline assignment: CDR1 LNHNV and CDR2 YYDKDF (reference sequence).

This clonotype was counted at least ten times. A much more abundant neighbour one base away suggests this may be a read error. Here the CDR3 reads CASSTPSKAKAFF. The CDR3 DNA is TGTGCCAGCAGCACCCCTAGCAAGGCCAAAGCTTTCTTT. The V and J genes are TRBV6-5 and TRBJ1-1; D gene uncertain. Between the trimmed V and J ends, which lost 6 bases and 9 bases, there was a span of 17 bases. The V gene's germline CDR1 is MNHEY and CDR2 SVGAGI. This CDR3 comprises 13 residues.

This clonotype was observed at least ten times. V and J are TRBV6-5 and TRBJ2-6; D remains unclear. Trimming cost V 2 bases and J 2 bases, with 13 bases left between them. The CDR3 extends over 17 amino acids. The germline CDR1 and CDR2 sequences are MNHEY and SVGAGI. The chain's CDR3 is CASSYLDSSAGANVLTF. The CDR3, as DNA: TGTGCCAGCAGTTACCTAGACTCCTCGGCTGGGGCCAACGTCCTGACTTTC.

This clonotype has a count of ten or more. The chain carries TRBV20-1 and TRBJ2-7; a weak D match, TRBD2 (7 bases). Trimming pared 6 bases from V and 2 bases from J, leaving 14 bases between. CDR1 is DFQATT, CDR2 SNEGSKA, per germline (reference sequence). The CDR3 runs 13 residues. CDR3 in amino acids: CSAGGRGAYEQYF. The CDR3 nucleotides read TGCAGTGCGGGGGGGCGGGGAGCCTACGAGCAGTACTTC.

This clonotype has just a few counts. The rearrangement links TRBV5-4 to TRBJ2-7; 8 bases line up with TRBD2. Germline CDR1 reads SGHNT; CDR2 reads YYREEE (reference sequence). The CDR3 runs 15 residues. The J segment lost 4 bases and the V segment lost 0 bases, leaving 6 bases of the junction unmatched. Written as DNA, the CDR3 is TGTGCCAGCAGCTTGGGAGCGGGAGCATTGTACGAGCAGTACTTC. Amino acid sequence: CASSLGAGALYEQYF. Together with reference TRBV5-4 and TRBJ2-7, the CDR3 gives the full variable domain: ETGVTQSPTHLIKTRGQQVTLRCSSQSGHNTVSWYQQALGQGPQFIFQYYREEENGRGNFPPRFSGLQFPNYSSELNVNALELDDSALYLCASSLGAGALYEQYFGPGTRLTVT.

This clonotype was detected ten times or more. The chain is built from TRBV11-2 and TRBJ2-7, with 8 bases identical to TRBD1. This CDR3 spans 12 amino acids. Germline CDR1 and CDR2: SGHAT and FQNNGV. J lost 6 bases, V lost 3 bases, and 1 base had no gene match. This CDR3 is CASSFGQGEQYF. CDR3 coding DNA: TGTGCCAGCAGCTTTGGACAGGGCGAGCAGTACTTC.

The chain has TRBV6-1 and TRBJ1-2, with D perhaps TRBD1 (6 bases). Trimming took 8 bases from V and 5 from J, leaving 18 bases between them. Germline CDR1 MNHNS, CDR2 SASEGT. This CDR3 is built from 14 residues. The CDR3 DNA sequence: TGTGCCAGCGAGCCCTCGACAGGAAAATATGGCTACACCTTC. This codes for CASEPSTGKYGYTF.

V and J are TRBV4-1 and TRBJ2-5; the match to TRBD2 covers 9 bases. Looked up from germline, CDR1 is MGHRA and CDR2 is YSYEKL. The trim removed 3 bases at V and 5 bases at J, leaving 10 bases unmatched. The CDR3 totals 16 residues. The CDR3 region is CASSQLVSGGSETQYF. The CDR3 coding sequence is TGCGCCAGCAGCCAGCTCGTTAGCGGGGGTAGCGAGACCCAGTACTTC.

This clonotype has just a few counts. The rearrangement joins TRBV9 to TRBJ1-2; weak D call: TRBD1 (5 bases). Germline-derived CDR1 and CDR2 are SGDLS and YYNGEE. V lost 3 bases and J lost 0, with 15 bases in between. There are 16 residues in the CDR3. CDR3 loop: CASSAAGTVPNYGYTF. DNA of the CDR3: TGTGCCAGCAGCGCAGCAGGGACGGTCCCTAACTATGGCTACACCTTC.

The table lists this clonotype with many counts. The CDR3: CSARKGLAGVVTGETQYF. The CDR3 coding sequence is TGCAGTGCTAGGAAGGGACTAGCGGGAGTAGTAACGGGCGAGACCCAGTACTTC. This chain joins TRBV20-1 and TRBJ2-5; TRBD2 aligns across 14 bases. The CDR3 has 18 amino acids. Germline V gene sequence: CDR1 DFQATT, CDR2 SNEGSKA (reference sequence). V dropped 3 bases and J dropped 5; count of bases not matched to a gene: 14.

The V gene is TRBV18, the J gene TRBJ2-6, with D tentatively TRBD1 (5 bases). Per germline, CDR1 KGHSH and CDR2 LQKENI. V lost 3 bases to trimming and J lost 0 bases, with 6 bases between them. CDR3 length: 15 residues. CDR3 nucleotide sequence: TGTGCCAGCTCACCGGACACCTCTGGGGCCAACGTCCTGACTTTC. This sequence encodes CASSPDTSGANVLTF.

Many counts were recorded for this clonotype. The V gene is TRBV28, the J gene TRBJ2-7; possibly TRBD1 for D (6 bases). Germline V gene data show CDR1 as MDHEN and CDR2 as SYDVKM. This CDR3 is 12 amino acids long. V was shortened by 9 bases and J by 3 bases, with 12 bases between the two germline ends. The CDR3 DNA sequence: TGTGCCAGTCGCCGGACAGTCTACGAGCAGTACTTC. This gives the protein CASRRTVYEQYF.

This clonotype was detected many times. This chain joins TRBV15 and TRBJ2-7, with 12 bases that match TRBD2. From germline, CDR1 is LNHNV and CDR2 YYDKDF (reference sequence). J lost 4 bases, V lost 1 base, and 5 bases had no gene match. This CDR3 is 16 amino acids long. The CDR3 loop reads CATSRGAGTSGYEQYF. CDR3 DNA: TGTGCCACCAGCAGAGGAGCCGGGACTAGCGGGTACGAGCAGTACTTC. Using reference TRBV15 and TRBJ2-7 for the parts outside the CDR3, the full variable domain is DAMVIQNPRYQVTQFGKPVTLSCSQTLNHNVMYWYQQKSSQAPKLLFHYYDKDFNNEADTPDNFQSRRPNTSFCFLDIRSPGLGDTAMYLCATSRGAGTSGYEQYFGPGTRLTVT.

The rearrangement joins TRBV5-1 to TRBJ2-7; 8 nucleotides line up with TRBD2. The J segment lost 5 bases and the V segment lost 4 bases, leaving 11 bases of the junction unmatched. The germline V gene has CDR1 SGHRS and CDR2 YFSETQ. The CDR3 is 15 residues long. The CDR3 nucleotides are TGCGCCAGCAGCCTGGCCCGGCGGGAGGTAGACGAGCAGTACTTC. This encodes CASSLARREVDEQYF. Based on the CDR3 plus reference TRBV5-1 and TRBJ2-7, the full variable domain is KAGVTQTPRYLIKTRGQQVTLSCSPISGHRSVSWYQQTPGQGLQFLFEYFSETQRNKGNFPGRFSGRQFSNSRSEMNVSTLELGDSALYLCASSLARREVDEQYFGPGTRLTVT.

This clonotype was detected only a few times. The rearrangement uses TRBV20-1 and TRBJ1-5, with TRBD1 as a possible D gene (6 bases). The germline gives CDR1 DFQATT, CDR2 SNEGSKA (reference sequence). CDR3 length equals 17 residues. The V end was cut by 6 bases, the J end by 0 bases, with 21 bases between. For the CDR3, the DNA is TGCAGTGCCCGCGACGAACAGGGCGCTTATAGCAATCAGCCCCAGCATTTT. Its translation: CSARDEQGAYSNQPQHF.

The table lists this clonotype with a few counts. V gene TRBV30 combines with J gene TRBJ1-1; D is undetermined. The CDR3 is 14 residues long. The V gene lost 2 bases and the J gene lost 1 base, with 11 bases spanning the gap. Germline CDR1 is GTSNPN and CDR2 is SVGIG (reference sequence). The CDR3 region is CAWSRGRRNTEAFF. DNA for the CDR3: TGTGCCTGGAGTCGAGGGAGGCGGAACACTGAAGCTTTCTTT.

Many counts were recorded for this clonotype. V is TRBV4-1 and J is TRBJ2-5; 11 positions match TRBD2. This CDR3 has 18 residues. The germline V gene encodes CDR1 MGHRA and CDR2 YSYEKL. V lost 1 base to trimming and J lost 7 bases; unmatched junction nucleotides: 14. The CDR3 nucleotides are TGCGCCAGCAGCCAAGTTCCCCCTAGCGGGGGGTGGACGGGGACCCAGTACTTC. Translating it yields CASSQVPPSGGWTGTQYF.

This clonotype was seen many times. This chain uses TRBV27 with TRBJ1-6; the D is unclear. The ends were cut back, 3 bases at V and 14 bases at J, with 17 bases in the middle. The CDR3 is 14 amino acids. The V gene's germline CDR1 is MNHEY and CDR2 SMNVEV (reference sequence). The CDR3 nucleotides are TGTGCCAGCAGTTTTATACCCCCCGAGGGAGCCCTCCACTTT. Protein product: CASSFIPPEGALHF.

This clonotype showed up just a few times. The chain has TRBV28 and TRBJ2-5; 7 positions agree with TRBD1. The CDR3 spans 13 residues. With 7 bases clipped from V and 6 bases from J, the junction kept 8 bases outside the gene matches. Germline V gene sequence: CDR1 MDHEN, CDR2 SYDVKM. The CDR3 nucleotides read TGTGCCAGCAACTCAGGGGGTTTAAAGACCCAGTACTTC. This sequence encodes CASNSGGLKTQYF.